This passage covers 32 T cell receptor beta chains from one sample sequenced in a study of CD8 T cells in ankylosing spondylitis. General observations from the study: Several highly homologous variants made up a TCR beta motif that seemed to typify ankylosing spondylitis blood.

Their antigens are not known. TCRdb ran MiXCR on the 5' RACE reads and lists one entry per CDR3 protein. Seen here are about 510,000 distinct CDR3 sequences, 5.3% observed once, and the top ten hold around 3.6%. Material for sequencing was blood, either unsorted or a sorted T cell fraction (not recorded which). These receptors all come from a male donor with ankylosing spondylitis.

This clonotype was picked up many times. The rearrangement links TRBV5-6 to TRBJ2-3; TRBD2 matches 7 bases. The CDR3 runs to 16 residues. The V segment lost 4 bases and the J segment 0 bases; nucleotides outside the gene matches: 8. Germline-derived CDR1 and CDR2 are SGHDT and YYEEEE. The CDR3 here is CASSPAAGISTDTQYF. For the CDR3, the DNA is TGTGCCAGCAGCCCTGCAGCGGGAATTAGCACAGATACGCAGTATTTT.

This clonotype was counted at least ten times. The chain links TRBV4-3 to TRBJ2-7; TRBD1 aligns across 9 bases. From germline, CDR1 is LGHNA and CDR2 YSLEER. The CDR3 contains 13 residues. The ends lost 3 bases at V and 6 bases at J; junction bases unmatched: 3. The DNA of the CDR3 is TGCGCCAGCAGCCATTACAGGGGGCGCGAGCAGTACTTC. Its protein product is CASSHYRGREQYF.

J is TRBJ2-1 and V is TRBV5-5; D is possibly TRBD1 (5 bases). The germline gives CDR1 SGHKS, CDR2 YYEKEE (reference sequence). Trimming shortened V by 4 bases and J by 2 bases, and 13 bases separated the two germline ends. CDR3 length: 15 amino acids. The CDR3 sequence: CASSLLDSAYNEQFF. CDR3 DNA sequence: TGTGCCAGCAGCCTTCTCGACAGCGCCTACAATGAGCAGTTCTTC.

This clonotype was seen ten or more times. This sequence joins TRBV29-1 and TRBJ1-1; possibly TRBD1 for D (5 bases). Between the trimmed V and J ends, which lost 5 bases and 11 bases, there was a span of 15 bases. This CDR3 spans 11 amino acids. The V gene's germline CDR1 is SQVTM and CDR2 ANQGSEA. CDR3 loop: CSVSDRGSAFF. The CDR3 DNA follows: TGCAGCGTTTCGGACCGGGGGTCCGCTTTCTTT.

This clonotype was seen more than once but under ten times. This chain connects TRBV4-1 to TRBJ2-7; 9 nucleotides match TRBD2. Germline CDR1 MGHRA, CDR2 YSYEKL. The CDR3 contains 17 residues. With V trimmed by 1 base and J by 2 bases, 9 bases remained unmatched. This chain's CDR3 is CASSQGSGLAFPYEQYF. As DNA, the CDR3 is TGCGCCAGCAGCCAAGGTTCCGGACTAGCGTTTCCCTACGAGCAGTACTTC.

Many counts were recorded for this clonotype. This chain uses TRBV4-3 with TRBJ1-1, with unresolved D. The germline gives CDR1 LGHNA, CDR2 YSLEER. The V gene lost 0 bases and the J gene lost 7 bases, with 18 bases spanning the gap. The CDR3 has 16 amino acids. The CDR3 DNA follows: TGCGCCAGCAGCCAAGATTCGGCCTCATCAGGCGGTGAAGCTTTCTTT. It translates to CASSQDSASSGGEAFF.

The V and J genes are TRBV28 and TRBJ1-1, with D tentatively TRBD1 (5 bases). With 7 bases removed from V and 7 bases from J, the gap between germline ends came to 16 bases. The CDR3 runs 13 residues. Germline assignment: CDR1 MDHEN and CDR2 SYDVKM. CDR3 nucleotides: TGTGCCAGCACCATAGGGGCGGGCGGTGAAGCTTTCTTT. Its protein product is CASTIGAGGEAFF.

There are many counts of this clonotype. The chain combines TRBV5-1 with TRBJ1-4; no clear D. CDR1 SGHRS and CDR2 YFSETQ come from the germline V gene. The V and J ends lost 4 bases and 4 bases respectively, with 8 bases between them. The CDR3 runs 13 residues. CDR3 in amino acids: CASSGNSNEKLFF. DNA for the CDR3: TGCGCCAGCAGCGGCAACAGTAATGAAAAACTGTTTTTT. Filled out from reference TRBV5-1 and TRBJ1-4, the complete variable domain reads KAGVTQTPRYLIKTRGQQVTLSCSPISGHRSVSWYQQTPGQGLQFLFEYFSETQRNKGNFPGRFSGRQFSNSRSEMNVSTLELGDSALYLCASSGNSNEKLFFGSGTQLSVL.

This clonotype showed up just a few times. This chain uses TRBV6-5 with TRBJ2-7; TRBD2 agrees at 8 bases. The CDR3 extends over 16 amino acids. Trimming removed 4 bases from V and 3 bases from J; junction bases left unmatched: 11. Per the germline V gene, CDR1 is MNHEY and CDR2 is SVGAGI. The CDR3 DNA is TGTGCCAGCAGTTTGGGTGGAGCGGGGGTAATCTACGAGCAGTACTTC. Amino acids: CASSLGGAGVIYEQYF.

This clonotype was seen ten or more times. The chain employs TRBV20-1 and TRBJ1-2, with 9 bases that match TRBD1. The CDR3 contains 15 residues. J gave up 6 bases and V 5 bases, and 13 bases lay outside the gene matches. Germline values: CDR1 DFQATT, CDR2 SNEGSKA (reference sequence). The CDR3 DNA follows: TGCAGTGCTGACAAGAGGGGACAGGGCAGGGATGGCTACACCTTC. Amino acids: CSADKRGQGRDGYTF.

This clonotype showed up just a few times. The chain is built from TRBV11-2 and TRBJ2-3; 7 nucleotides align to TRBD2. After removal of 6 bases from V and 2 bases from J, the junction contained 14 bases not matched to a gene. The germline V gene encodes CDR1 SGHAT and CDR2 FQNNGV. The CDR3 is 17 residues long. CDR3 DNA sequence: TGTGCCAGCAGATCGATTGCGGGGACTATTCACACAGATACGCAGTATTTT. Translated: CASRSIAGTIHTDTQYF.

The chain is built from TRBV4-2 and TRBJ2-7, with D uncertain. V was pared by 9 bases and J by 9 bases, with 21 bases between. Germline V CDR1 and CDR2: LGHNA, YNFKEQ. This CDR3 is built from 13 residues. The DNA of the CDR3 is TGTGCCAGGGGCCCCGGGCATCACGACGTGCAGTACTTC. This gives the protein CARGPGHHDVQYF.

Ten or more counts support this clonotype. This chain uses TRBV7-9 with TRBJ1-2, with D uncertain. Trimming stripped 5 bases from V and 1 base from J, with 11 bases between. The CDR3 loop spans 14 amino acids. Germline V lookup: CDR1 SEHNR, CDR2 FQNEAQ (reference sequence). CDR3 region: CASSAKGVNYGYTF. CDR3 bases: TGTGCCAGCAGCGCCAAGGGTGTTAACTATGGCTACACCTTC.

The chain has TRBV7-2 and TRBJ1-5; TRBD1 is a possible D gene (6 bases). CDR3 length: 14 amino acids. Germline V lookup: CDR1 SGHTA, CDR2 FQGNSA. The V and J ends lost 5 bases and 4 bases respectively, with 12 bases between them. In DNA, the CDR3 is TGTGCCAGCAGCCTACCCCAGGGGAATCAGCCCCAGCATTTT. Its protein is CASSLPQGNQPQHF.

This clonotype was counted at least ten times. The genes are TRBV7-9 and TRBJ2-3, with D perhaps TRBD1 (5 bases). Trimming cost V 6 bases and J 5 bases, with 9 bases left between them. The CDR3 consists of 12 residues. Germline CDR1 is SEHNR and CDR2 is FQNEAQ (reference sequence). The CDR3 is CASSRGGDTQYF. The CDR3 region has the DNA TGTGCCAGCAGTAGGGGTGGAGATACGCAGTATTTT.

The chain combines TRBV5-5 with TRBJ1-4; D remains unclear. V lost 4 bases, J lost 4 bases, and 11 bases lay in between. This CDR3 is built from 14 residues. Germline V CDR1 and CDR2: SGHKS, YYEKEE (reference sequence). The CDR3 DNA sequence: TGTGCCAGCAGCCCGAGCAGAATTAATGAAAAACTGTTTTTT. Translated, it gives CASSPSRINEKLFF.

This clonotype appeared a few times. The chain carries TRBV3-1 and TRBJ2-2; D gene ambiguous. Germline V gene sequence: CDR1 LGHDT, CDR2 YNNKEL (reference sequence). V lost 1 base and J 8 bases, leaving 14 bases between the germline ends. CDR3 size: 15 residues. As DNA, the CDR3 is TGTGCCAGCAGCCAAGGGGATCGACATCGGGGGGAGCTGTTTTTT. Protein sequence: CASSQGDRHRGELFF.

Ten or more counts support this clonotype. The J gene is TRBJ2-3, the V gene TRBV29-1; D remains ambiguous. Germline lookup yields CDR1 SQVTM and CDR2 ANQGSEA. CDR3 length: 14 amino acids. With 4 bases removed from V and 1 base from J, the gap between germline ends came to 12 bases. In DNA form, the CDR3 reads TGCAGCGTTGGGTACTTAACACGCACAGATACGCAGTATTTT. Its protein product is CSVGYLTRTDTQYF.

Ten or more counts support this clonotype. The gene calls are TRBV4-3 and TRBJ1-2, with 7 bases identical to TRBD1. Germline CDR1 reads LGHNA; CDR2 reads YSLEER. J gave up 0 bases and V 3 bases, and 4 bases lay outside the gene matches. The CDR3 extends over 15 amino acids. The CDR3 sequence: CASSQRDRPNYGYTF. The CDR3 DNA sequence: TGCGCCAGCAGCCAGCGGGACAGACCTAACTATGGCTACACCTTC.

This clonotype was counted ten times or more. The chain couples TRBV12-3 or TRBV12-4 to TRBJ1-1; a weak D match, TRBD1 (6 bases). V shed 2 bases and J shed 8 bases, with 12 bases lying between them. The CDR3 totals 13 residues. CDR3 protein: CASSLWGQYEAFF. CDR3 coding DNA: TGTGCCAGCAGTTTATGGGGACAATACGAAGCTTTCTTT.

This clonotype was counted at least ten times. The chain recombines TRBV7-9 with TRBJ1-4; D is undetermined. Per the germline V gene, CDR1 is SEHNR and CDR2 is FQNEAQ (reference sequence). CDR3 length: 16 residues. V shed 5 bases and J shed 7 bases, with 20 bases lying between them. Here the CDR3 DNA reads TGTGCCAGCAGCCCCCCCGGCCGAAGGACGGGTGAAAAACTGTTTTTT. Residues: CASSPPGRRTGEKLFF. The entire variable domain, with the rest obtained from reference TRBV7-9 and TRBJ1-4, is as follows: DTGVSQNPRHKITKRGQNVTFRCDPISEHNRLYWYRQTLGQGPEFLTYFQNEAQLEKSRLLSDRFSAERPKGSFSTLEIQRTEQGDSAMYLCASSPPGRRTGEKLFFGSGTQLSVL.

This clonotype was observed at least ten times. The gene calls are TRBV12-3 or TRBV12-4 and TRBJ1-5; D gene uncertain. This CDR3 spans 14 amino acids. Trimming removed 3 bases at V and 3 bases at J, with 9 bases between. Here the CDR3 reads CASSLLRNNQPQHF. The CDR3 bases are TGTGCCAGCAGTTTGTTAAGGAACAATCAGCCCCAGCATTTT.

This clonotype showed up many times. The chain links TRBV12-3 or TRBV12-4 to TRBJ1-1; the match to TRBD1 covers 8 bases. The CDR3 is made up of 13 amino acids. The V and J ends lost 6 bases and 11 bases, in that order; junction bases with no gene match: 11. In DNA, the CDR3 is TGTGCCAGCAGAACAGGGGGGGGCCGAGGGGCTTTCTTT. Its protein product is CASRTGGGRGAFF.

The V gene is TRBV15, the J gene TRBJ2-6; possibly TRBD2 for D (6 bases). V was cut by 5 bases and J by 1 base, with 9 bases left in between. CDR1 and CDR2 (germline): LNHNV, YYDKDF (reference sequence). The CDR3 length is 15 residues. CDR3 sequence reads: CATSVRGSGANVLTF. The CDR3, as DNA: TGTGCCACCAGCGTCCGGGGGTCTGGGGCCAACGTCCTGACTTTC.

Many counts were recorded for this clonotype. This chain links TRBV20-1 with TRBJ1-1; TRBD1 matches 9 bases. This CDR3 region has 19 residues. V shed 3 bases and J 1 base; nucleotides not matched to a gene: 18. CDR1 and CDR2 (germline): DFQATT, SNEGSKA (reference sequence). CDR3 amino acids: CSASEEPPGQGWGNTEAFF. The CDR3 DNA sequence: TGCAGTGCTAGTGAAGAACCTCCGGGACAGGGCTGGGGGAACACTGAAGCTTTCTTT.

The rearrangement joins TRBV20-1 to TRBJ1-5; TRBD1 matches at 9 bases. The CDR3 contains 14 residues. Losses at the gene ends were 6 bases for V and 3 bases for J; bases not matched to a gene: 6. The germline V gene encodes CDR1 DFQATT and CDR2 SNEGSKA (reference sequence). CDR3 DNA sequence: TGCAGTGCCCATGGACAGGGGTACAATCAGCCCCAGCATTTT. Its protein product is CSAHGQGYNQPQHF.

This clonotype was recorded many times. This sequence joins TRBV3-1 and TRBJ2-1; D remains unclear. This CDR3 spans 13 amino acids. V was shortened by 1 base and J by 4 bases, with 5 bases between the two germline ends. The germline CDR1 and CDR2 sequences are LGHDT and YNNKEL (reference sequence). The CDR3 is CASSQVLYNEQFF. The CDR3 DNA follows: TGTGCCAGCAGCCAAGTACTGTACAATGAGCAGTTCTTC.

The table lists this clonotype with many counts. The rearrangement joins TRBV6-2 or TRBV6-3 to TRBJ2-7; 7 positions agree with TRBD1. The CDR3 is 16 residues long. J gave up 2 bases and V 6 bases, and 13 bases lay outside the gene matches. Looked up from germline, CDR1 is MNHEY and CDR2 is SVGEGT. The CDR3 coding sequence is TGTGCCAGCAGGTCAGACAGGGAACTGACTACCTACGAGCAGTACTTC. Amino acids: CASRSDRELTTYEQYF.

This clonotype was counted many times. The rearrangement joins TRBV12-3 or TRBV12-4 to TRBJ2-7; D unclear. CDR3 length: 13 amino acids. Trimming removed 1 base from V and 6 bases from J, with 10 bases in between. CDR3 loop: CASSLGYLGEQYF. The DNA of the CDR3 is TGTGCCAGCAGTTTAGGATACTTGGGCGAGCAGTACTTC.

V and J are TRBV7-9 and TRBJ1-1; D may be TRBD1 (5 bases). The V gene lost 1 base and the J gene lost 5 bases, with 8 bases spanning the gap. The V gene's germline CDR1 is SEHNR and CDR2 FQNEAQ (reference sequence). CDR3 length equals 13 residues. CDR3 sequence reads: CASSLGTRTEAFF. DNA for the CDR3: TGTGCCAGCAGCTTAGGGACACGGACTGAAGCTTTCTTT.

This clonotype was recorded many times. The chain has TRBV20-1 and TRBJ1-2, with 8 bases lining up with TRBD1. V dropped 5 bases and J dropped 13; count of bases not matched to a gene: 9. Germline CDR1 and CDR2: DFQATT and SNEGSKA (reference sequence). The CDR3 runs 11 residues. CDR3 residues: CSAWGQVAPTF. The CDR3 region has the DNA TGCAGTGCTTGGGGACAGGTTGCACCCACCTTC.

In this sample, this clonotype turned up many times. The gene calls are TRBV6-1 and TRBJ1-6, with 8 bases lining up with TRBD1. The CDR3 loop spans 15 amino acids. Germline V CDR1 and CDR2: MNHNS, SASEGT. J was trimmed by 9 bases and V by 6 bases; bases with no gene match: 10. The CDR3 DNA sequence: TGTGCCAGCAGCCGGACAGGGAGAGGTAGTTCACCCCTCCACTTT. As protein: CASSRTGRGSSPLHF.